The T cell receptor (beta chain) described here comes from a study of Graves' ophthalmopathy and Graves' hyperthyroidism. In the study overall: In this cohort's terms, stable hyperthyroidism meant no ophthalmopathy by 18 months of follow-up.

RNA transcripts served as template for amplifying TCR beta CDR3 sequences. First-round RT-PCR with HTBI primers preceded a second-round multiplex PCR. TCRdb redid the calling of the multiplex PCR reads with MiXCR, one entry per CDR3 protein. The sample consists of around 1.1 million distinct CDR3 sequences, roughly 35% of them appearing once. Only one count was recorded for this clonotype. Its specificity is not known. Study-wide findings and caveats: For separating ophthalmopathy from stable hyperthyroidism, a 13-signature model gave almost 90% sensitivity and approximately 80% specificity. Blood also held most thyroid clonotypes expanded above 0.001 frequency.

J gave up 1 base and V 4 bases, and 6 bases lay outside the gene matches. Germline V gene sequence: CDR1 SGDLS, CDR2 YYNGEE. CDR3 length: 16 amino acids. The chain carries TRBV9 and TRBJ1-5, with 9 bases that match TRBD1. The clonotype was recovered from an adult man with Graves' hyperthyroidism. Sequencing used peripheral blood or thyroid tissue (not recorded which). The CDR3 spells CASSKGQGLSNQPQHF. The DNA for the CDR3 is TGTGCCAGCAGCAAGGGACAGGGTCTGAGCAATCAGCCCCAGCATTTT.